This paragraph reports one TCR beta chain. Antigen unknown. These data come from a study of T cells in localized non-small cell lung cancer. Study-wide results and limits: Greater T cell density in blood accompanied longer overall survival. Maximal T cell clonality occurred in uninvolved adjacent lung, with tumor ranking below it. Without multi-region sequencing, intratumor heterogeneity could not be excluded. Appearances in adjacent lung were noted for a median roughly 50 of the top 100 tumor clones.

TCRdb's copy holds only in-frame clones and misses some; the assay was immunoSEQ multiplex PCR. The table records about 74,000 clones, approximately 88% of them present only once. V lost 5 bases, J lost 7 bases, and 7 bases stayed unmatched. This CDR3 has 13 amino acids. Germline CDR1 is SNHLY and CDR2 is FYNNEI. The chain links TRBV2 to TRBJ1-2; TRBD1 matches at 7 bases. The clonotype originates from an older female donor with stage I lung adenocarcinoma. The sample here was peripheral blood, taken before any cancer treatment. The CDR3 DNA reads TGTGCCAGCAGTACTGGACAGGCGGGTGGCTACACCTTC. It yields the protein CASSTGQAGGYTF.